What follows are 19 T cell receptor beta chains derived from one specimen sequenced in a study of blood T cell repertoires in COVID-19. The data were produced by immunoSEQ multiplex PCR, yet TCRdb's version contains in-frame clones alone and is incomplete. This sample has approximately 140,000 clones, with approximately 80% found just once. Sample: PBMCs or T cells enriched from blood (not recorded which). These receptors were collected from a man aged 45 to 65 in a cohort exposed to, infected with or recovered from COVID-19 (not recorded which).

The V call is TRBV4-2, the J call TRBJ2-7; weak D call: TRBD2 (7 bases). The germline gives CDR1 LGHNA, CDR2 YNFKEQ. V lost 6 bases and J 3 bases, leaving 15 bases between the germline ends. The CDR3 is made up of 14 amino acids. The CDR3 is CASSPEGGGYEQYF. CDR3 nucleotides: TGTGCCAGCAGTCCCGAGGGAGGGGGCTACGAGCAGTACTTC.

The V and J genes are TRBV5-5 and TRBJ2-6, with no clear D. Trimming pared 3 bases from V and 0 bases from J, leaving 13 bases between. Germline loops: CDR1 SGHKS, CDR2 YYEKEE (reference sequence). The CDR3 has 17 residues. The DNA of the CDR3 is TGTGCCAGCAGCTCCCGAGGCGGTGACTCTGGGGCCAACGTCCTGACTTTC. This gives the protein CASSSRGGDSGANVLTF.

This clone has just a few counts. The chain employs TRBV18 and TRBJ1-5; D gene unclear. Trimming cost V 5 bases and J 1 base, with 6 bases left between them. Per the germline V gene, CDR1 is KGHSH and CDR2 is LQKENI. The CDR3 consists of 13 residues. CDR3 sequence reads: CASSAESNQPQHF. For the CDR3, the DNA is TGTGCCAGCTCAGCGGAGAGCAATCAGCCCCAGCATTTT.

The V gene is TRBV11-2, the J gene TRBJ2-7, with D possibly TRBD1 on 6 matching bases. There are 15 residues in the CDR3. Trimming shortened V by 5 bases and J by 7 bases, and 21 bases separated the two germline ends. CDR1 is SGHAT and CDR2 is FQNNGV in the germline V gene. For the CDR3, the DNA is TGTGCCAGCAGCCTGGCAGGGGTCCCCCTCGAGGAGCAGTACTTC. It is translated as CASSLAGVPLEEQYF. The full variable domain, its missing parts supplied by reference TRBV11-2 and TRBJ2-7, is EAGVAQSPRYKIIEKRQSVAFWCNPISGHATLYWYQQILGQGPKLLIQFQNNGVVDDSQLPKDRFSAERLKGVDSTLKIQPAKLEDSAVYLCASSLAGVPLEEQYFGPGTRLTVT.

V usage is TRBV20-1 and J usage is TRBJ1-2, with 8 positions matching TRBD1. CDR1 is DFQATT, CDR2 SNEGSKA, per germline (reference sequence). The V gene end was trimmed by 3 bases and the J gene end by 7 bases; junction bases not matched to a gene: 10. CDR3 size: 14 residues. CDR3 region: CSASVDRGYAGYTF. The CDR3 DNA reads TGCAGTGCTAGTGTAGACAGGGGTTATGCTGGCTACACCTTC.

V and J are TRBV21-1 and TRBJ2-1; the table's D call of TRBD2 was not tested on the DNA. TRBV21-1 has pseudogene status. The CDR3 length is 18 residues. CDR3 region: CASIPRTSGRTDYNEQFF. The CDR3 DNA reads TGTGCCAGCATACCAAGGACTAGCGGGAGGACCGACTACAATGAGCAGTTCTTC.

The table lists this clone with a few counts. The chain employs TRBV7-8 and TRBJ2-5, with D maybe TRBD1 (5 bases). The V gene lost 1 base and the J gene lost 7 bases, with 10 bases spanning the gap. The CDR3 has 13 residues. Germline CDR1 and CDR2: SGHVS and FQNEAQ. CDR3 DNA sequence: TGTGCCAGCAGCTTAGAGGTCCAGGGGACCCAGTACTTC. Protein sequence: CASSLEVQGTQYF.

This clone was recorded only once. This chain joins TRBV6-1 and TRBJ2-7; D possibly corresponds to TRBD1 (6 bases). The ends were cut back, 0 bases at V and 4 bases at J, with 10 bases in the middle. Germline CDR1 reads MNHNS; CDR2 reads SASEGT. The CDR3 has 14 amino acids. This CDR3 is CASSEARGTYEQYF. CDR3 nucleotides: TGTGCCAGCAGTGAAGCCAGGGGAACATACGAGCAGTACTTC.

This chain links TRBV19 with TRBJ2-2, with D perhaps matching TRBD2 (6 bases). Trimming took off 5 bases at V and 3 bases at J, with 16 bases between the two ends. This CDR3 has 16 residues. Germline loops: CDR1 LNHDA, CDR2 SQIVND (reference sequence). The CDR3 sequence: CASSSPLGLYTGELFF. The CDR3 nucleotides are TGTGCCAGTAGTTCGCCCCTGGGACTTTACACCGGGGAGCTGTTTTTT. The whole variable domain, filled in from reference TRBV19 and TRBJ2-2, reads DGGITQSPKYLFRKEGQNVTLSCEQNLNHDAMYWYRQDPGQGLRLIYYSQIVNDFQKGDIAEGYSVSREKKESFPLTVTSAQKNPTAFYLCASSSPLGLYTGELFFGEGSRLTVL.

This clone was seen a single time. The chain is built from TRBV4-3 and TRBJ2-3; D possibly corresponds to TRBD1 (5 bases). V was trimmed by 2 bases and J by 0 bases, leaving 15 bases between them. Germline assignment: CDR1 LGHNA and CDR2 YSLEER. This CDR3 has 17 residues. DNA for the CDR3: TGCGCCAGCAGCCAATCCCAGGGTATCTCTAGCACAGATACGCAGTATTTT. Protein sequence: CASSQSQGISSTDTQYF.

This chain uses TRBV7-8 with TRBJ2-7; 13 bases map to TRBD2. Germline V lookup: CDR1 SGHVS, CDR2 FQNEAQ. With 4 bases clipped from V and 2 bases from J, the junction kept 5 bases outside the gene matches. This CDR3 has 16 residues. The chain's CDR3 is CASSSLGTSGAYEQYF. The CDR3 DNA sequence: TGTGCCAGCAGCTCGCTTGGGACTAGCGGGGCCTACGAGCAGTACTTC. The entire variable domain, with the rest obtained from reference TRBV7-8 and TRBJ2-7, is as follows: GAGVSQSPRYKVAKRGQDVALRCDPISGHVSLFWYQQALGQGPEFLTYFQNEAQLDKSGLPSDRFFAERPEGSVSTLKIQRTQQEDSAVYLCASSSLGTSGAYEQYFGPGTRLTVT.

The chain uses TRBV7-2 and TRBJ2-7; D gene unclear. Germline V gene data show CDR1 as SGHTA and CDR2 as FQGNSA. Trimming pared 11 bases from V and 12 bases from J, leaving 14 bases between. CDR3 length: 9 residues. CDR3 loop: CAGPARRYF. DNA of the CDR3: TGTGCCGGGCCGGCAAGAAGGTACTTC. The complete variable domain, with remaining parts taken from reference TRBV7-2 and TRBJ2-7, reads GAGVSQSPSNKVTEKGKDVELRCDPISGHTALYWYRQSLGQGLEFLIYFQGNSAPDKSGLPSDRFSAERTGGSVSTLTIQRTQQEDSAVYLCAGPARRYFGPGTRLTVT.

This clone was seen only once. The chain combines TRBV7-2 with TRBJ2-1; D is possibly TRBD1 (6 bases). The V and J ends lost 1 base and 9 bases respectively, with 16 bases between them. The CDR3 spans 15 residues. The germline V gene has CDR1 SGHTA and CDR2 FQGNSA. The CDR3 DNA sequence: TGTGCCAGCAGCTTAGGATACACAGGGTCCAGTGAGCAGTTCTTC. Translated: CASSLGYTGSSEQFF.

The chain has TRBV5-4 and TRBJ2-5, with unresolved D. The length of the CDR3 is 12 residues. V was trimmed by 3 bases and J by 2 bases, leaving 5 bases between them. CDR1 and CDR2 from the germline V gene are SGHNT and YYREEE (reference sequence). CDR3 nucleotides: TGTGCCAGCAGCTGGGCTCAAGAGACCCAGTACTTC. Translation: CASSWAQETQYF.

CDR3 region: CASGLQGSEQYF. CDR3 sequence (DNA): TGTGCTAGTGGACTTCAGGGATCCGAGCAGTACTTC. V gene TRBV12-5 combines with J gene TRBJ2-7, with D possibly being TRBD1 (5 bases). The CDR3 is 12 amino acids. Trimming removed 6 bases at V and 6 bases at J, with 12 bases between. Germline CDR1 and CDR2: LGHNT and FRNRAP.

This chain joins TRBV2 and TRBJ1-1, with D tentatively TRBD1 (6 bases). The CDR3 is 13 amino acids. The germline V gene has CDR1 SNHLY and CDR2 FYNNEI. Trimming took 6 bases from V and 1 from J, leaving 9 bases between them. The CDR3 sequence is CASSSDRNTEAFF. The CDR3 DNA sequence: TGTGCCAGCAGCTCGGACAGGAACACTGAAGCTTTCTTT.

The CDR3 is CASSRTENQPQHF. The CDR3 nucleotides read TGTGCCAGCTCACGGACAGAGAATCAGCCCCAGCATTTT. J is TRBJ1-5 and V is TRBV18, with TRBD1 as a possible D gene (6 bases). The germline CDR1 and CDR2 sequences are KGHSH and LQKENI. The CDR3 runs 13 residues. V gave up 4 bases and J gave up 4 bases, with 8 bases separating them.

The chain combines TRBV9 with TRBJ1-1; perhaps TRBD1 as D (6 bases). The CDR3 sequence is 17 residues long. Germline CDR1 SGDLS, CDR2 YYNGEE. With 1 base removed from V and 0 bases from J, the gap between germline ends came to 16 bases. The CDR3 loop reads CASSVTGGGLMNTEAFF. Written as DNA, the CDR3 is TGTGCCAGCAGCGTAACGGGAGGGGGACTGATGAACACTGAAGCTTTCTTT.

The chain employs TRBV28 and TRBJ2-7, with TRBD2 matching over 7 bases. Per the germline V gene, CDR1 is MDHEN and CDR2 is SYDVKM. V lost 4 bases and J lost 2; bases outside the gene matches: 5. The CDR3 extends over 14 amino acids. This chain's CDR3 is CASSSGTITYEQYF. The CDR3 nucleotides read TGTGCCAGCAGTTCCGGGACTATAACCTACGAGCAGTACTTC.